This section outlines one T cell receptor (beta chain) sequence together with its context. Antigen unknown. Germline assignment: CDR1 SGHRS and CDR2 YFSETQ. Deletions cut 0 bases from V and 5 bases from J, with 14 bases between. The CDR3 has 15 amino acids. The PCR used 60 Vbeta and 13 Jbeta primers. Clones were read by immunoSEQ multiplex PCR, and TCRdb kept only the in-frame ones, dropping some. The repertoire consists of 100,000 to 150,000 clones, with more than 75% occurring once and the leading ten covering roughly 1.5%. The sample belongs to a study of cytomegalovirus exposure and HLA in healthy donors. Study outcomes and limitations: In a later analysis, at a false discovery rate of 0.05, about 17,000 TCR beta sequences matched HLA alleles.

The clonotype comes from a female donor in good health and CMV-seronegative. Source material: PBMCs. V and J are TRBV5-1 and TRBJ1-1, with D hard to call. The CDR3 is CASSLEGGVGTEAFF. For the CDR3, the DNA is TGCGCCAGCAGCTTGGAAGGAGGAGTGGGGACTGAAGCTTTCTTT.